This TCR beta chain stems from a study of T cell responses to AZD1222 COVID-19 vaccine. Method: immunoSEQ multiplex PCR; TCRdb's copy keeps in-frame clones and lacks some. The table has roughly 65,000 clones, about 80% seen once; the top ten hold about 12%. Per germline, CDR1 SGHNT and CDR2 YENEEA. CDR3 size: 14 residues. Between the trimmed V and J ends, which lost 7 bases and 2 bases, there was a span of 15 bases. This clonotype was obtained from an adult in good health. The chain combines TRBV11-3 with TRBJ2-7; D uncertain. The specimen was peripheral blood, collected on day 0 of AZD1222 vaccination. CDR3 amino acids: CASTFDGVTYEQYF. In DNA, the CDR3 is TGTGCCAGCACCTTCGACGGAGTTACCTACGAGCAGTACTTC. Variable domain in full (rest from reference TRBV11-3 and TRBJ2-7): EAGVVQSPRYKIIEKKQPVAFWCNPISGHNTLYWYLQNLGQGPELLIRYENEEAVDDSQLPKDRFSAERLKGVDSTLKIQPAELGDSAVYLCASTFDGVTYEQYFGPGTRLTVT.